This T cell receptor beta chain was observed in a study of cytomegalovirus exposure and HLA in healthy donors. Study-wide background: The approximately 110 validation repertoires, a later analysis reported, used the same platform as the 600 to 700 first-cohort repertoires. Findings of the study overall: Most TCR sequences showed up rarely, but some public TCRs showed up in many donors. Reports described diagnosis of cytomegalovirus status by the classifier as highly specific and sensitive.

Regarding this clone: As yet, its antigen is unknown.

Profiled with immunoSEQ multiplex PCR; TCRdb holds only in-frame clones, not every one. This table has hundreds of thousands of clones, roughly 87% appearing once. The donors were members of the validation cohort comprising some 120 subjects, separate from the roughly 670-subject first cohort. Germline V lookup: CDR1 SGHRS, CDR2 YFSETQ. This CDR3 is 14 amino acids long. Trimming shortened V by 4 bases and J by 0 bases, and 11 bases separated the two germline ends. The origin of this receptor is a man younger than 35 in good health and CMV-seropositive. The sequenced sample was PBMCs. The chain employs TRBV5-1 and TRBJ2-7; D ambiguous. CDR3 protein: CASSNALSSYEQYF. CDR3 nucleotides: TGCGCCAGCAGCAACGCGTTGAGCTCCTACGAGCAGTACTTC.